The 22 T cell receptor beta chains given below trace back to one sample, sequenced in a study of T-cell reconstitution after alpha-beta-depleted transplantation in children. This sample's TCRbeta library carried unique molecular identifier barcodes. Each CDR3 protein gets one entry after TCRdb re-called the PCR reads with MiXCR. The sample yields around 450,000 distinct CDR3 sequences, roughly 15% seen once. Specimen: PBMCs, mostly from graft donor cells, collected 360 days after TCRalphabeta/CD19-depleted stem cell transplant. Receptors were obtained from a boy in the first two years of life who had a stem cell transplant for Wiskott-Aldrich syndrome, so the T cells may come from the graft donor.

This chain links TRBV20-1 with TRBJ1-2, with D hard to call. Trimming took 6 bases from V and 2 from J, leaving 13 bases between them. Looked up from germline, CDR1 is DFQATT and CDR2 is SNEGSKA (reference sequence). This CDR3 contains 13 residues. In nucleotides, the CDR3 is TGCAGTGCCAGATCCCATAACAACTATGGCTACACCTTC. Translation: CSARSHNNYGYTF.

This clonotype turned up a few times. The chain has TRBV1 and TRBJ2-7; TRBD1 is the table's D call and was not checked against the DNA. TRBV1 corresponds to a pseudogene. CDR3 length equals 16 residues. CDR3 sequence (DNA): TGCACCAGCAGCCAATTCCCGTTCAAAGAGGTCTACGAGCAGTACTTC. This gives the protein CTSSQFPFKEVYEQYF.

This chain uses TRBV10-3 with TRBJ2-7, with D possibly being TRBD1 (6 bases). The V and J ends lost 5 bases and 5 bases respectively, with 13 bases between them. Germline CDR1 reads ENHRY; CDR2 reads SYGVKD. This CDR3 contains 13 residues. The CDR3 bases are TGTGCCATCAGTCCTCAGGGGCTGGACGAGCAGTACTTC. Its protein product is CAISPQGLDEQYF.

This clonotype was seen a few times. The chain uses TRBV29-1 and TRBJ2-1, with TRBD1 matching over 9 bases. V was pared by 0 bases and J by 3 bases, with 9 bases of the junction left unmatched. Germline CDR1 reads SQVTM; CDR2 reads ANQGSEA. This CDR3 is built from 17 residues. CDR3 nucleotide sequence: TGCAGCGTTGAAGATCGGCGACAGGGGGGACACTACAATGAGCAGTTCTTC. The encoded protein is CSVEDRRQGGHYNEQFF.

This clonotype was detected only once. The chain combines TRBV4-3 with TRBJ2-4, with TRBD2 matching over 11 bases. CDR1 LGHNA and CDR2 YSLEER come from the germline V gene. CDR3 size: 19 residues. The trim removed 2 bases at V and 0 bases at J, leaving 9 bases unmatched. The CDR3 DNA follows: TGCGCCAGCAGCCAAAGGGTGGGACTAGCGGAGCTAGCCAAAAACATTCAGTACTTC. Its translation is CASSQRVGLAELAKNIQYF.

The chain combines TRBV5-1 with TRBJ2-7; 8 nucleotides align to TRBD1. Germline loops: CDR1 SGHRS, CDR2 YFSETQ. Trimming cost V 4 bases and J 3 bases; bases outside gene matches: 21. This CDR3 is 19 amino acids long. CDR3 sequence (DNA): TGCGCCAGCAGCCCTAGTCGATCTTCAACAGGGGGTGGATTCTACGAGCAGTACTTC. Translated, it gives CASSPSRSSTGGGFYEQYF.

This clonotype has only a few counts. The chain joins TRBV11-3 to TRBJ2-1; 7 nucleotides agree with TRBD2. The CDR3 runs 15 residues. The germline CDR1 and CDR2 sequences are SGHNT and YENEEA. J was trimmed by 7 bases and V by 5 bases; bases with no gene match: 11. The CDR3 loop is CASSPAWRETNEQFF. The CDR3 coding sequence is TGTGCCAGCAGCCCAGCGTGGCGGGAGACGAATGAGCAGTTCTTC.

The chain carries TRBV5-1 and TRBJ1-6; tentative D call: TRBD1 (5 bases). Germline CDR1 reads SGHRS; CDR2 reads YFSETQ. V was pared by 3 bases and J by 5 bases, with 24 bases between. The length of the CDR3 is 19 residues. The CDR3 loop reads CASSSSGRPSGLNNSPLHF. The CDR3 DNA reads TGCGCCAGCAGCTCTTCGGGACGGCCCTCAGGGTTGAATAATTCACCCCTCCACTTT.

CDR3 amino acids: CASSEATLAEQFF. CDR3 DNA: TGTGCCAGCAGTGAAGCAACTCTAGCGGAGCAGTTCTTC. The chain uses TRBV2 and TRBJ2-1; a weak D match, TRBD2 (6 bases). V lost 0 bases and J 10 bases, leaving 10 bases between the germline ends. This CDR3 contains 13 residues. Per the germline V gene, CDR1 is SNHLY and CDR2 is FYNNEI.

The chain combines TRBV20-1 with TRBJ2-7; D not resolved. The CDR3 spans 15 residues. CDR1 is DFQATT and CDR2 is SNEGSKA in the germline V gene (reference sequence). V lost 2 bases and J 5 bases, leaving 19 bases between the germline ends. CDR3 nucleotide sequence: TGCAGTGCTAGATCCTACAATACGGCGTCGAACGAGCAGTACTTC. It translates to CSARSYNTASNEQYF.

This chain links TRBV7-9 with TRBJ2-3; TRBD1 might be the D (5 bases). The CDR3 covers 15 residues. V lost 0 bases to trimming and J lost 1 base, with 8 bases between them. Germline lookup yields CDR1 SEHNR and CDR2 FQNEAQ (reference sequence). CDR3 in DNA: TGTGCCAGCAGCTTAGCAGGGGCCCGCACAGATACGCAGTATTTT. The encoded protein is CASSLAGARTDTQYF.

This clonotype was counted many times. Sequence at one end of the junction differs from germline and may be a read error. The rearrangement joins TRBV5-6 to TRBJ2-4; D may be TRBD1 (6 bases). Germline V gives CDR1 SGHDT, CDR2 YYEEEE. CDR3 size: 14 residues. The DNA of the CDR3 is TGTGCCAGCAGCTTGCCACCGCCTTGGGACATTCAGTACTTT. Amino acid sequence: CASSLPPPWDIQYF.

Only a few counts were recorded for this clonotype. The chain combines TRBV9 with TRBJ1-2; no clear D. Looked up from germline, CDR1 is SGDLS and CDR2 is YYNGEE. V gave up 0 bases and J gave up 5 bases, with 11 bases separating them. CDR3 length: 14 amino acids. The CDR3 region has the DNA TGTGCCAGCAGCGTAGGGGCAGAGCCTTATGGCTACACCTTC. This translates into CASSVGAEPYGYTF.

This clonotype was observed a handful of times. This sequence joins TRBV29-1 and TRBJ2-1; TRBD2 agrees at 10 bases. J was trimmed by 8 bases and V by 4 bases; bases with no gene match: 8. CDR3 length equals 14 residues. Germline CDR1 is SQVTM and CDR2 is ANQGSEA. This CDR3 reads CSVVGGLARDEQFF. CDR3 DNA sequence: TGCAGCGTTGTGGGGGGACTAGCGAGAGATGAGCAGTTCTTC.

The chain couples TRBV12-3 or TRBV12-4 to TRBJ1-6; no firm D call. The CDR3 runs to 14 residues. V was pared by 3 bases and J by 5 bases, with 8 bases between. CDR3 nucleotides: TGTGCCAGCAGTTTTGGGAAGGATAATTCACCCCTCCACTTT. Protein: CASSFGKDNSPLHF.

In its sample, this clonotype was seen a few times. The gene calls are TRBV3-1 and TRBJ1-2, with D unresolved. The V gene lost 1 base and the J gene lost 4 bases, with 10 bases spanning the gap. Germline CDR1 and CDR2: LGHDT and YNNKEL (reference sequence). The CDR3 spans 14 residues. CDR3 in amino acids: CASSQARALYGYTF. CDR3 nucleotide sequence: TGTGCCAGCAGCCAAGCAAGGGCCCTCTATGGCTACACCTTC.

Here the CDR3 reads CASGLTTGVGLGEQFF. Written as DNA, the CDR3 is TGTGCTAGTGGTTTGACGACAGGGGTTGGACTCGGTGAGCAGTTCTTC. The chain combines TRBV12-5 with TRBJ2-1; 8 bases fit TRBD1. The J segment lost 9 bases and the V segment lost 2 bases, leaving 12 bases of the junction unmatched. The CDR3 contains 16 residues. CDR1 and CDR2 (germline): LGHNT, FRNRAP.

The chain carries TRBV12-3 or TRBV12-4 and TRBJ2-5; maybe TRBD1 (6 bases). V lost 1 base, J lost 1 base, and 13 bases lay in between. This CDR3 is built from 16 residues. The CDR3 region has the DNA TGTGCCAGCAGTTTAGGAGACAGGCCACCCCAAGAGACCCAGTACTTC. It yields the protein CASSLGDRPPQETQYF.

This clonotype was detected ten times or more. The genes are TRBV5-1 and TRBJ2-6; the D is unclear. Germline V gene data show CDR1 as SGHRS and CDR2 as YFSETQ. This CDR3 has 14 residues. V was cut by 5 bases and J by 4 bases, with 10 bases left in between. CDR3 DNA sequence: TGCGCCAGCAGTAGGGATCCCGGGGCCAACGTCCTGACTTTC. It yields the protein CASSRDPGANVLTF. The entire variable domain, with the rest obtained from reference TRBV5-1 and TRBJ2-6, is as follows: KAGVTQTPRYLIKTRGQQVTLSCSPISGHRSVSWYQQTPGQGLQFLFEYFSETQRNKGNFPGRFSGRQFSNSRSEMNVSTLELGDSALYLCASSRDPGANVLTFGAGSRLTVL.

This chain uses TRBV4-1 with TRBJ1-2; TRBD1 is a possible D gene (6 bases). The germline V gene encodes CDR1 MGHRA and CDR2 YSYEKL. With 2 bases removed from V and 8 bases from J, the gap between germline ends came to 21 bases. This CDR3 spans 16 amino acids. The CDR3 DNA reads as TGCGCCAGCAGCCAAACAACCCGAACAGGGCGGAACGGCTACACCTTC. It is translated as CASSQTTRTGRNGYTF.

This clonotype occurred many times. This rearrangement joins TRBV5-1 to TRBJ2-2; D unresolved. The CDR3 is 14 amino acids. Trimming removed 3 bases at V and 4 bases at J, with 10 bases between. The germline V gene has CDR1 SGHRS and CDR2 YFSETQ. The CDR3 DNA follows: TGCGCCAGCAGCTCCGGACGGGCCACCGGGGAGCTGTTTTTT. Translated: CASSSGRATGELFF.

This clonotype has a count of ten or more. J is TRBJ2-3 and V is TRBV29-1, with D hard to call. The CDR3 consists of 9 residues. V was cut by 7 bases and J by 6 bases, with 5 bases left in between. The germline CDR1 and CDR2 sequences are SQVTM and ANQGSEA. The CDR3 coding sequence is TGCAGCGCTGGGGATACGCAGTATTTT. Its translation: CSAGDTQYF.